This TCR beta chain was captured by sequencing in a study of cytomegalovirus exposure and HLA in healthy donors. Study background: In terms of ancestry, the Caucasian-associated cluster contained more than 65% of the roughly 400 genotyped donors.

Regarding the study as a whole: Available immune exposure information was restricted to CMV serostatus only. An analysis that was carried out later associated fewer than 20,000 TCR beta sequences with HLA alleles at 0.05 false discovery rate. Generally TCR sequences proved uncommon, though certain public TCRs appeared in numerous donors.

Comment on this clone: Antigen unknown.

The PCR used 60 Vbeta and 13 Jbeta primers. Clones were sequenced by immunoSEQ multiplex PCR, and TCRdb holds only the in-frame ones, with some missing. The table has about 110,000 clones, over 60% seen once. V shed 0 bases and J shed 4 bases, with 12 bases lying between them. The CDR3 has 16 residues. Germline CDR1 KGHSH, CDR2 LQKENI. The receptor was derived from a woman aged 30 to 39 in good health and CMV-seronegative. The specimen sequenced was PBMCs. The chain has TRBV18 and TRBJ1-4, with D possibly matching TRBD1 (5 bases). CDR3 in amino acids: CASSPPGSRGNEKLFF. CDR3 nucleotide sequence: TGTGCCAGCTCACCACCCGGTAGTAGGGGTAATGAAAAACTGTTTTTT.